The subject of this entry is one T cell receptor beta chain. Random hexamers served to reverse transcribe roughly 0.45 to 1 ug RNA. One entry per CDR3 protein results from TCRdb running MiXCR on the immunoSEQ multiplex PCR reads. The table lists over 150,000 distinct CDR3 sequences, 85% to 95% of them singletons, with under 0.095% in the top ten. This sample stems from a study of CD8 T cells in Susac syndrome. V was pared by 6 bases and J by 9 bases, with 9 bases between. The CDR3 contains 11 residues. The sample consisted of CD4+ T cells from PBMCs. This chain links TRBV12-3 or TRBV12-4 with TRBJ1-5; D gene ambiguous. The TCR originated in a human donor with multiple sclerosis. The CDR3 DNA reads TGTGCCAGCAGCCATTCAGGGCCCCAGCATTTT. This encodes CASSHSGPQHF.